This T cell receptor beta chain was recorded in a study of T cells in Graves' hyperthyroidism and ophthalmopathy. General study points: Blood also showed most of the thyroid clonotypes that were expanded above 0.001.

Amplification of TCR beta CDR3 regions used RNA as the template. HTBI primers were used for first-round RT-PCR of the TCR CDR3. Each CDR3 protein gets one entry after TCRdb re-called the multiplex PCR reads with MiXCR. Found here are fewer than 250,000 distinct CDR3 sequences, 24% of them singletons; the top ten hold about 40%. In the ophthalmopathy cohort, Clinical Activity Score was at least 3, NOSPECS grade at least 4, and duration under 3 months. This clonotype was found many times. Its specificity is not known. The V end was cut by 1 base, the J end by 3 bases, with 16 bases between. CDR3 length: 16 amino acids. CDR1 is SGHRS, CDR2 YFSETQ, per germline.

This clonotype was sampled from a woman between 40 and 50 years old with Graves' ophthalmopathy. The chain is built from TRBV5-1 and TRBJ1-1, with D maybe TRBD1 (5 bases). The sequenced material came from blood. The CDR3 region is CASSLFPGGVDTEAFF. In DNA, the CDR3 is TGCGCCAGCAGCTTGTTTCCGGGGGGGGTAGACACTGAAGCTTTCTTT.